Below are 26 T cell receptor beta chains sequenced from a single sample in a study of blood T cells in healthy people across ages. For the second PCR, which ran for roughly 6 to 12 cycles, a sample-barcoded 5' primer and a J-beta primer mix were used. TCRdb re-called the 5' RACE reads with MiXCR, one entry per CDR3 protein. The sample lists hundreds of thousands of distinct CDR3 sequences, roughly three fifths seen once, with roughly 25% in the top ten. The sample taken for sequencing was blood. The receptor source for this set is a man between 40 and 49 years old in good health.

The gene calls are TRBV29-1 and TRBJ1-4; D gene uncertain. The germline V gene has CDR1 SQVTM and CDR2 ANQGSEA. This CDR3 contains 15 residues. With 1 base removed from V and 5 bases from J, the gap between germline ends came to 14 bases. As DNA, the CDR3 is TGCAGCGTTGAAGCCCCCGGTTGGGCCAATGAAAAACTGTTTTTT. Translated: CSVEAPGWANEKLFF.

The CDR3 sequence: CSARSDRGAEKLFF. The CDR3 nucleotides read TGCAGTGCTAGAAGCGACAGGGGAGCTGAAAAACTGTTTTTT. The chain uses TRBV20-1 and TRBJ1-4, with 8 bases identical to TRBD1. J lost 7 bases, V lost 2 bases, and 6 bases had no gene match. CDR1 and CDR2 (germline): DFQATT, SNEGSKA (reference sequence). This CDR3 region has 14 residues.

V usage is TRBV15 and J usage is TRBJ1-4; TRBD1 aligns across 9 bases. V trimming: 1 base; J trimming: 7 bases; junction bases outside the gene matches: 4. Germline lookup yields CDR1 LNHNV and CDR2 YYDKDF (reference sequence). The CDR3 extends over 15 amino acids. This chain's CDR3 is CATSRGGTGSEKLFF. The CDR3 DNA sequence: TGTGCCACCAGCAGAGGAGGGACAGGGTCTGAAAAACTGTTTTTT.

The chain carries TRBV12-3 or TRBV12-4 and TRBJ1-6; D uncertain. V was clipped by 6 bases and J by 11 bases, with 20 bases between them. The CDR3 is 15 residues long. In DNA form, the CDR3 reads TGTGCCAGCAGCCGACAAGTAGGACCGTTGCCACCCCTCCACTTT. This codes for CASSRQVGPLPPLHF.

The chain couples TRBV7-2 to TRBJ2-7; a possible D gene is TRBD1 (6 bases). There are 15 residues in the CDR3. Between the trimmed V and J ends, which lost 6 bases and 7 bases, there was a span of 22 bases. Germline V gene data show CDR1 as SGHTA and CDR2 as FQGNSA. The CDR3 nucleotides are TGTGCCAGCAGTTCCACCGCAGGGGTTCTGTGGGAGCAGTACTTC. Amino acids: CASSSTAGVLWEQYF.

With regard to this clonotype: A read error may produce the germline difference seen at one junction end. The gene calls are TRBV7-2 and TRBJ2-3; the D gene is possibly TRBD2 (5 bases). Germline-derived CDR1 and CDR2 are SGHTA and FQGNSA. This CDR3 has 15 amino acids. This CDR3 is CAGSLAPAGRDTQYF. The CDR3 DNA reads as TGTGCCGGCAGCTTAGCGCCGGCAGGACGAGATACGCAGTATTTT.

The rearrangement links TRBV5-1 to TRBJ2-4, with 10 bases aligning to TRBD1. The closer fit of TRBJ2-7 to the DNA end suggests the J call may be wrong. The CDR3 sequence is 15 residues long. Looked up from germline, CDR1 is SGHRS and CDR2 is YFSETQ. The CDR3 protein is CASSFTSGTGDEQYF. In DNA, the CDR3 is TGCGCCAGCAGCTTTACTTCTGGGACAGGGGACGAGCAGTACTTC.

This clonotype was recorded a few times. The J gene is TRBJ2-7, the V gene TRBV21-1. TRBV21-1 corresponds to a pseudogene. CDR3 length equals 21 residues. The CDR3 loop is CASNLELLASQTSRSSYEQYF. As DNA, the CDR3 is TGTGCCAGCAATTTGGAACTTTTAGCCAGCCAGACCTCAAGGAGCTCCTACGAGCAGTACTTC.

The V gene is TRBV9, the J gene TRBJ1-1, with D possibly being TRBD1 (5 bases). The V end lost 0 bases, the J end lost 3 bases, and 15 bases lay between the germline ends. The CDR3 is made up of 16 amino acids. Germline values: CDR1 SGDLS, CDR2 YYNGEE. CDR3 sequence (DNA): TGTGCCAGCAGCGTAGCTTCCTCCAGGGCCCACACTGAAGCTTTCTTT. Translation: CASSVASSRAHTEAFF.

The chain employs TRBV20-1 and TRBJ1-6; 10 bases agree with TRBD1. Germline-derived CDR1 and CDR2 are DFQATT and SNEGSKA (reference sequence). The CDR3 runs 15 residues. After removal of 6 bases from V and 3 bases from J, the junction contained 5 bases not matched to a gene. The CDR3 region is CSARGQGSYNSPLHF. In DNA form, the CDR3 reads TGCAGTGCAAGGGGACAGGGGAGCTATAATTCACCCCTCCACTTT.

This clonotype was found once. The chain joins TRBV27 to TRBJ1-5, with a possible D match to TRBD1 (6 bases). The CDR3 has 15 residues. Germline CDR1 MNHEY, CDR2 SMNVEV (reference sequence). V lost 5 bases to trimming and J lost 6 bases, with 17 bases between them. The CDR3 nucleotides are TGTGCCAGCAGTCCACTTGGGACAAGGGGTCAGCCCCAGCATTTT. It is translated as CASSPLGTRGQPQHF.

V is TRBV4-1 and J is TRBJ2-7, with D maybe TRBD2 (5 bases). CDR3 length: 15 residues. Germline CDR1 reads MGHRA; CDR2 reads YSYEKL. Between the trimmed V and J ends, which lost 3 bases and 4 bases, there was a span of 16 bases. Written as DNA, the CDR3 is TGCGCCAGCAGCCACCAGGAACTGGAGGCTTACGAGCAGTACTTC. Its translation is CASSHQELEAYEQYF.

The table lists this clonotype with many counts. This chain connects TRBV10-2 to TRBJ2-3; D call uncertain. V was cut by 6 bases and J by 4 bases, with 8 bases left in between. Germline CDR1 WSHSY, CDR2 SAAADI. This CDR3 has 12 residues. CDR3 sequence: CASREIADTQYF. The CDR3 DNA reads as TGCGCCAGCAGGGAGATTGCAGATACGCAGTATTTT.

This clonotype showed up many times. The chain carries TRBV6-1 and TRBJ2-6; no definite D call. Germline V gene lookup returns CDR1 MNHNS and CDR2 SASEGT. V gave up 4 bases and J gave up 0 bases, with 7 bases separating them. The CDR3 runs 15 residues. This CDR3 reads CASSVMDSGANVLTF. The CDR3 coding sequence is TGTGCCAGCAGTGTTATGGACTCTGGGGCCAACGTCCTGACTTTC.

The chain carries TRBV29-1 and TRBJ1-1; D gene uncertain. Trimming cost V 7 bases and J 0 bases, with 15 bases left between them. The germline CDR1 and CDR2 sequences are SQVTM and ANQGSEA. There are 14 residues in the CDR3. In DNA form, the CDR3 reads TGCAGCGCTGAGGAGTTTCACATGAACACTGAAGCTTTCTTT. Its translation is CSAEEFHMNTEAFF.

This clonotype was seen only a few times. This rearrangement joins TRBV2 to TRBJ2-3; D is possibly TRBD2 (6 bases). The germline V gene encodes CDR1 SNHLY and CDR2 FYNNEI. The V end was cut by 6 bases, the J end by 2 bases, with 12 bases between. The CDR3 length is 14 residues. CDR3 bases: TGTGCCAGCAGCGTCGGGACTTACACAGATACGCAGTATTTT. It translates to CASSVGTYTDTQYF.

To note about this clonotype: At one end, the junction sequence differs from germline, possibly due to a read error. The rearrangement uses TRBV20-1 and TRBJ2-2; 10 bases agree with TRBD2. This CDR3 has 14 amino acids. Germline V lookup: CDR1 DFQATT, CDR2 SNEGSKA (reference sequence). The CDR3 DNA sequence: TGCAGTACTAGGGTTAGCGGGGGGACCGGGGAGCTGTTTTTT. This encodes CSTRVSGGTGELFF.

CDR3 in amino acids: CASSLIFRLADISTDTQYF. Here the CDR3 DNA reads TGTGCCAGCAGCTTAATCTTTCGACTAGCGGACATAAGCACAGATACGCAGTATTTT. V gene TRBV7-9 combines with J gene TRBJ2-3; 9 bases are shared with TRBD2. V lost 2 bases and J lost 0; bases outside the gene matches: 12. Germline CDR1 is SEHNR and CDR2 is FQNEAQ (reference sequence). The CDR3 loop spans 19 amino acids.

This clonotype was observed a handful of times. The chain is built from TRBV29-1 and TRBJ2-3; D tentatively fits TRBD1 or TRBD2 (5 bases each). This CDR3 comprises 13 residues. Germline V gene data show CDR1 as SQVTM and CDR2 as ANQGSEA. Trimming stripped 3 bases from V and 6 bases from J, with 13 bases between. The CDR3 region has the DNA TGCAGCGTTGACCCCGGGACGGGCGATACGCAGTATTTT. Encoded protein: CSVDPGTGDTQYF.

This sequence joins TRBV5-1 and TRBJ1-1; unclear D gene. The CDR3 is 14 amino acids. Germline V gene data show CDR1 as SGHRS and CDR2 as YFSETQ. The V end was cut by 1 base, the J end by 2 bases, with 9 bases between. The CDR3 nucleotides are TGCGCCAGCAGCTTGTTTCCAGAAAACACTGAAGCTTTCTTT. It translates to CASSLFPENTEAFF.

The rearrangement uses TRBV2 and TRBJ2-3; D is unresolved. Germline CDR1 SNHLY, CDR2 FYNNEI. Trimming left V 4 bases short and J 1 base short, with 12 bases between. The CDR3 has 15 residues. CDR3 nucleotides: TGTGCCAGCAGTGGTCCAGCTCTTGGCACAGATACGCAGTATTTT. Protein sequence: CASSGPALGTDTQYF.

The chain uses TRBV7-6 and TRBJ1-2; D unclear. CDR3 length: 13 amino acids. V was shortened by 2 bases and J by 5 bases, with 9 bases between the two germline ends. Germline loops: CDR1 SGHVS, CDR2 FNYEAQ. This CDR3 reads CASSLTEDYGYTF. DNA of the CDR3: TGTGCCAGCAGCTTAACAGAGGATTATGGCTACACCTTC.

This clonotype appeared a single time. V usage is TRBV6-2 or TRBV6-3 and J usage is TRBJ2-7; D may correspond to TRBD1 or TRBD2 (5 bases each). The CDR3 sequence is 14 residues long. Trimming took 7 bases from V and 6 from J, leaving 19 bases between them. Germline values: CDR1 MNHEY, CDR2 SVGEGT. CDR3 DNA sequence: TGTGCCAGCACCTCTCTGGGTCCAGGGACCGAGCAGTACTTC. Translation: CASTSLGPGTEQYF.

This clonotype was seen a single time. V and J are TRBV7-2 and TRBJ2-2, with TRBD2 as a possible D gene (5 bases). The CDR3 has 14 residues. Germline V gene data show CDR1 as SGHTA and CDR2 as FQGNSA. The V gene lost 9 bases and the J gene lost 4 bases, with 15 bases spanning the gap. For the CDR3, the DNA is TGTGCCAGTCAGCGGCAGCCTGGCACCGGGGAGCTGTTTTTT. Protein product: CASQRQPGTGELFF.

The chain links TRBV4-2 to TRBJ1-2; TRBD1 matches at 9 bases. After removal of 3 bases from V and 7 bases from J, the junction contained 3 bases not matched to a gene. CDR3 size: 13 residues. In germline, CDR1 is LGHNA, CDR2 YNFKEQ. CDR3 coding DNA: TGTGCCAGCAGCCAGGGACAGGGACTTGGCTACACCTTC. Translating it yields CASSQGQGLGYTF.

The chain joins TRBV5-1 to TRBJ1-2, with D possibly TRBD1 on 5 matching bases. V lost 0 bases to trimming and J lost 2 bases, with 11 bases between them. In germline, CDR1 is SGHRS, CDR2 YFSETQ. The CDR3 spans 15 residues. The CDR3 DNA follows: TGCGCCAGCAGCTTGGAGGGGCAGATAAACTATGGCTACACCTTC. Its translation is CASSLEGQINYGYTF.